The TCR beta chain described here comes from a study of blood T cell repertoires in COVID-19. In the study overall: Samples taken during acute and convalescent COVID-19 were collected in the United States, Italy and Spain. T cells, B-cell-depleted T cells, or PBMCs supplied cDNA or gDNA.

Original handling: For nucleated cells, counts were estimated from reference gene primer amplification. Assay used: immunoSEQ multiplex PCR; TCRdb lists only in-frame clones, some missing. For V, J and clone size, that table is used; D and trimming come from the DNA. The sample holds about 35,000 clones; around 88% are singletons and the top ten take approximately 6.7%. CDR3 length equals 14 residues. The germline CDR1 and CDR2 sequences are LGHDT and YNNKEL (reference sequence). The germline V and J ends were trimmed by 0 bases and 4 bases, with 9 bases remaining between them. The rearrangement joins TRBV3-1 (or the pseudogene TRBV3-2) to TRBJ1-2; no clear D. The TCR was taken from a human donor in a cohort sampled during active COVID-19. Sequenced input: peripheral blood. CDR3 coding DNA: TGTGCCAGCAGCCAAGATCTGGGCAGCTATGGCTACACCTTC. Protein product: CASSQDLGSYGYTF.